These 23 T cell receptor beta chains were all obtained from the same sample, sequenced in a study of T cell responses to AZD1222 COVID-19 vaccine. Here immunoSEQ multiplex PCR was the method, and the copy in TCRdb shows in-frame clones only, minus some. The sample includes about 140,000 clones, approximately 90% of them seen just once. Source: peripheral blood, taken on day 0 of AZD1222 vaccination. These receptors came from an adult in good health.

This clone is a singleton in its sample. J is TRBJ1-5 and V is TRBV2; 7 bases agree with TRBD1. The CDR3 covers 14 residues. Losses at the gene ends were 1 base for V and 6 bases for J; bases not matched to a gene: 3. Looked up from germline, CDR1 is SNHLY and CDR2 is FYNNEI. The chain's CDR3 is CASSEVSGGQPQHF. The CDR3 DNA follows: TGTGCCAGCAGTGAAGTCTCAGGGGGTCAGCCCCAGCATTTT.

The chain couples TRBV5-1 to TRBJ2-3; no definite D call. The CDR3 is 15 amino acids. The germline V and J ends were trimmed by 4 bases and 0 bases, with 12 bases remaining between them. In germline, CDR1 is SGHRS, CDR2 YFSETQ. As DNA, the CDR3 is TGCGCCAGCAGCCGCTCCGGATCTAGCACAGATACGCAGTATTTT. Translated, it gives CASSRSGSSTDTQYF.

This sequence joins TRBV6-1 and TRBJ2-3, with D possibly matching TRBD1 (6 bases). V shed 2 bases and J shed 6 bases, with 15 bases lying between them. Germline V gene lookup returns CDR1 MNHNS and CDR2 SASEGT. This CDR3 region has 15 residues. CDR3 protein: CASSERGLGWDTQYF. The CDR3 nucleotides read TGTGCCAGCAGTGAAAGGGGGTTGGGGTGGGATACGCAGTATTTT.

The V call is TRBV10-3, the J call TRBJ2-6; D is undetermined. The CDR3 covers 14 residues. V lost 10 bases and J 2 bases, leaving 12 bases between the germline ends. Germline CDR1 ENHRY, CDR2 SYGVKD. The CDR3 nucleotides are TGTGCCACCATCAGCACACCTGGGGCCAACGTCCTGACTTTC. It codes for CATISTPGANVLTF.

This chain joins TRBV28 and TRBJ2-6; D not certain. The CDR3 length is 17 residues. Trimming shortened V by 4 bases and J by 0 bases, and 13 bases separated the two germline ends. CDR1 MDHEN and CDR2 SYDVKM come from the germline V gene. CDR3 nucleotides: TGTGCCAGCAGTTCCCCCTATCTCCCCTCTGGGGCCAACGTCCTGACTTTC. Residues: CASSSPYLPSGANVLTF.

CDR3 sequence reads: CASIKTSGTYNEQFF. The CDR3 region has the DNA TGCGCCAGCATTAAGACTAGCGGAACATACAATGAGCAGTTCTTC. The rearrangement joins TRBV5-1 to TRBJ2-1; 9 bases fit TRBD2. The germline CDR1 and CDR2 sequences are SGHRS and YFSETQ. The CDR3 is made up of 15 amino acids. V lost 6 bases, J lost 4 bases, and 8 bases stayed unmatched.

The chain carries TRBV5-1 and TRBJ2-3; 8 nucleotides align to TRBD2. J lost 6 bases, V lost 0 bases, and 15 bases had no gene match. Germline CDR1 SGHRS, CDR2 YFSETQ. This CDR3 has 18 residues. CDR3 region: CASSLASGGPTGMDTQYF. The CDR3 DNA reads as TGCGCCAGCAGCTTGGCCAGCGGGGGACCGACGGGCATGGATACGCAGTATTTT.

V usage is TRBV7-9 and J usage is TRBJ1-2, with 7 bases that match TRBD1. The junction had 8 bases not matched to a gene; V was cut back by 5 bases and J by 8 bases. Germline CDR1 SEHNR, CDR2 FQNEAQ (reference sequence). CDR3 size: 13 residues. The CDR3 here is CASSPTGFIGYTF. Written as DNA, the CDR3 is TGTGCCAGCAGCCCGACAGGGTTCATAGGCTACACCTTC.

The chain couples TRBV2 to TRBJ2-7, with 10 bases matching TRBD2. The V gene's germline CDR1 is SNHLY and CDR2 FYNNEI. Germline trimming cut 10 bases from V and 4 bases from J; bases unmatched to any gene: 13. This CDR3 region has 15 residues. This CDR3 reads CATRRSASGSYEQYF. The CDR3 DNA is TGTGCCACCCGTAGGTCGGCTAGCGGGAGTTACGAGCAGTACTTC.

The V call is TRBV5-1, the J call TRBJ1-1; 7 bases map to TRBD1. The CDR3 consists of 16 residues. CDR1 and CDR2 (germline): SGHRS, YFSETQ. V gave up 0 bases and J gave up 5 bases; unmatched junction bases: 10. For the CDR3, the DNA is TGCGCCAGCAGCTTGGCGGCCCAGGGGGGGAAGACTGAAGCTTTCTTT. This gives the protein CASSLAAQGGKTEAFF.

This chain connects TRBV9 to TRBJ2-3; D is unclear. Trimming removed 0 bases from V and 4 bases from J, with 12 bases in between. In germline, CDR1 is SGDLS, CDR2 YYNGEE. The CDR3 runs to 15 residues. For the CDR3, the DNA is TGTGCCAGCAGCGTAGTAGATGTGGTAGCAGATACGCAGTATTTT. The encoded protein is CASSVVDVVADTQYF.

The rearrangement links TRBV5-4 to TRBJ2-5, with TRBD2 identical over 11 bases. Germline CDR1 is SGHNT and CDR2 is YYREEE (reference sequence). The CDR3 sequence is 15 residues long. V was pared by 4 bases and J by 2 bases, with 4 bases of the junction left unmatched. The CDR3 reads CASSQRLAGQETQYF. Here the CDR3 DNA reads TGTGCCAGCAGCCAGAGACTAGCGGGGCAAGAGACCCAGTACTTC.

The chain combines TRBV13 with TRBJ1-5, with 10 bases fitting TRBD1. The CDR3 runs to 15 residues. Germline V gene lookup returns CDR1 PRHDT and CDR2 FYEKMQ (reference sequence). With 5 bases clipped from V and 4 bases from J, the junction kept 5 bases outside the gene matches. CDR3 residues: CASSRGTGDNQPQHF. CDR3 coding DNA: TGTGCCAGCAGCCGCGGGACAGGGGATAATCAGCCCCAGCATTTT.

This chain connects TRBV12-3 or TRBV12-4 to TRBJ2-5; 9 nucleotides line up with TRBD2. The CDR3 is 12 amino acids. For the CDR3, the DNA is TGTAGTAGCGGGAGACGTCCCGAGACCCAGTACTTC. Amino acids: CSSGRRPETQYF.

This sequence joins TRBV29-1 and TRBJ2-3; TRBD1 agrees at 7 bases. V was pared by 7 bases and J by 5 bases, with 9 bases of the junction left unmatched. The CDR3 is 13 residues long. Per germline, CDR1 SQVTM and CDR2 ANQGSEA. CDR3 sequence (DNA): TGCAGCGCCGGGACAGCGCGCCTAGATACGCAGTATTTT. It translates to CSAGTARLDTQYF.

The chain recombines TRBV21-1 with TRBJ1-1. TRBV21-1 is designated a pseudogene. The CDR3 extends over 17 amino acids. Written as DNA, the CDR3 is TGTGCCAGCAACCCCCGTCCGGGACGGGCCATGAACACTGAAGCTTTCTTT. This translates into CASNPRPGRAMNTEAFF.

The J gene is TRBJ2-7, the V gene TRBV27; TRBD2 might be the D (6 bases). V was pared by 6 bases and J by 0 bases, with 15 bases between. The length of the CDR3 is 15 residues. The germline V gene has CDR1 MNHEY and CDR2 SMNVEV (reference sequence). The CDR3 sequence is CASRIQSGSSYEQYF. The CDR3 nucleotides read TGTGCCAGCAGAATTCAAAGCGGGTCCTCCTACGAGCAGTACTTC.

This chain uses TRBV5-1 with TRBJ2-7; the match to TRBD2 covers 8 bases. In germline, CDR1 is SGHRS, CDR2 YFSETQ. The junction had 0 bases not matched to a gene; V was cut back by 3 bases and J by 4 bases. The CDR3 sequence is 12 residues long. CDR3 region: CASSSGGYEQYF. CDR3 DNA sequence: TGCGCCAGCAGCTCGGGGGGGTACGAGCAGTACTTC.

The V call is TRBV12-3 or TRBV12-4, the J call TRBJ2-7; D unresolved. Trimming left V 2 bases short and J 4 bases short, with 9 bases between. This CDR3 spans 13 amino acids. The CDR3 region is CASSLSRLYEQYF. The CDR3 DNA follows: TGTGCCAGCAGTTTAAGTCGGCTTTACGAGCAGTACTTC.

This chain links TRBV25-1 with TRBJ1-6; D may be TRBD1 (6 bases). The CDR3 extends over 16 amino acids. The V end lost 1 base, the J end lost 9 bases, and 16 bases lay between the germline ends. Germline CDR1 and CDR2: MGHDK and SYGVNS. CDR3 nucleotides: TGTGCCAGCAGTGAATCCCGGAAGGGGGATGGTTCACCCCTCCACTTT. Amino acid sequence: CASSESRKGDGSPLHF.

Note on this clone: The same CDR3 can be traced to other DNA sequences in this sample. V is TRBV9 and J is TRBJ2-1, with D perhaps TRBD2 (5 bases). V was pared by 0 bases and J by 0 bases, with 7 bases between. CDR3 length equals 15 residues. Germline V lookup: CDR1 SGDLS, CDR2 YYNGEE. CDR3 in amino acids: CASSVGGNSYNEQFF. CDR3 nucleotides: TGTGCCAGCAGCGTAGGAGGGAACTCCTACAATGAGCAGTTCTTC.

This clone was observed a single time. The chain employs TRBV15 and TRBJ2-7; D possibly uses TRBD1 or TRBD2 (5 bases each). The length of the CDR3 is 12 residues. The germline gives CDR1 LNHNV, CDR2 YYDKDF (reference sequence). Trimming removed 6 bases at V and 4 bases at J, with 10 bases between. The CDR3 sequence: CATRGDGYEQYF. The CDR3 coding sequence is TGTGCCACCAGGGGGGATGGGTACGAGCAGTACTTC.

V and J are TRBV5-5 and TRBJ1-1, with D tentatively TRBD1 (5 bases). Germline CDR1 SGHKS, CDR2 YYEKEE (reference sequence). The V gene lost 2 bases and the J gene lost 2 bases, with 10 bases spanning the gap. There are 14 residues in the CDR3. Written as DNA, the CDR3 is TGTGCCAGCAGCTTTGTAGGGGTCAACACTGAAGCTTTCTTT. Translation gives CASSFVGVNTEAFF. Supplemented by reference TRBV5-5 and TRBJ1-1, the full variable domain reads DAGVTQSPTHLIKTRGQQVTLRCSPISGHKSVSWYQQVLGQGPQFIFQYYEKEERGRGNFPDRFSARQFPNYSSELNVNALLLGDSALYLCASSFVGVNTEAFFGQGTRLTVV.